The clone carrying this T cell receptor (beta chain) was picked up many times. The antigen is unknown. The TCR beta CDR3 regions underwent amplification using RNA transcripts as the source. The primer set for the first-round RT-PCR of the TCR CDR3 was HTBI. TCRdb reanalysed the multiplex PCR reads using MiXCR and keeps one entry per CDR3 protein. The sample includes roughly 380,000 distinct CDR3 sequences, 19% of them seen just once. Over 18 months, lack of ophthalmopathy progression marked Graves' hyperthyroidism as stable. Exclusion criteria comprised uncontrolled infection, other autoimmune disease, pregnancy or lactation. Germline CDR1 reads KGHDR; CDR2 reads SFDVKD. Trimming took off 12 bases at V and 3 bases at J, with 20 bases between the two ends. The CDR3 runs to 15 residues. The sample is drawn from a study of T cells in Graves' hyperthyroidism and ophthalmopathy. Study information: Peripheral blood was secured at the point of initial diagnosis, before any treatment. Findings and caveats of the study: The model identified upcoming ophthalmopathy a median 6.5 months ahead of onset.

This receptor was identified in a woman aged 18-35 years with Graves' hyperthyroidism. Sequencing input: blood. V is TRBV24-1 and J is TRBJ2-4; a weak D match, TRBD1 (6 bases). The CDR3 DNA sequence: TGTGCCCCGTCCGTGACAGGCGAGGGCAAAAACATTCAGTACTTC. Amino acids: CAPSVTGEGKNIQYF.